A single T cell receptor (beta chain) is shown here with its context. This specimen belongs to a study of T cell changes during pregnancy in multiple sclerosis. Data came from immunoSEQ multiplex PCR; TCRdb stores just in-frame clones and leaves some out. The sample gives some 68,000 clones, about 90% of which show up once; 1.3% is in the top ten. The CDR3 spans 13 residues. Germline V lookup: CDR1 SGHDN, CDR2 FVKESK. V trimming: 0 bases; J trimming: 6 bases; junction bases outside the gene matches: 1. This TCR derives from a female donor in good health, enrolled as a control in a pregnancy study. The chain recombines TRBV14 with TRBJ1-2; TRBD1 aligns across 7 bases. The sample here was peripheral blood, taken in the second trimester of pregnancy. As DNA, the CDR3 is TGTGCCAGCAGCCAAGACAGGGGGAATGGCTACACCTTC. Translated, it gives CASSQDRGNGYTF.